The sequence of this T cell receptor beta chain was determined in a study of T cell responses to AZD1222 COVID-19 vaccine. General observations from the study: Two AZD1222 administrations were followed by greater Spike-specific TCR breadth and depth.

Comments on this clone: No antigen is known for it.

Here immunoSEQ multiplex PCR was the method, and the copy in TCRdb shows in-frame clones only, minus some. The data contain 100,000 to 150,000 clones, around nine tenths of them singletons. The clonotype originates from an adult who received the AZD1222 COVID-19 vaccine. The source material was peripheral blood, sampled 28 days after the second AZD1222 dose.

CDR3 residues: CASSEFDRGGQPQHF. DNA for the CDR3: TGCGCCAGCAGTGAGTTCGACAGGGGCGGTCAGCCCCAGCATTTT. V is TRBV10-1 and J is TRBJ1-5; 8 bases agree with TRBD1. This CDR3 has 15 residues. Losses at the gene ends were 1 base for V and 6 bases for J; bases not matched to a gene: 5. The germline CDR1 and CDR2 sequences are WNHNN and SYGVQD (reference sequence).